Listed below are T cell receptor beta chains from one sample, sequenced in a study of cytomegalovirus exposure and HLA in healthy donors. Generated by immunoSEQ multiplex PCR, the TCRdb table keeps only in-frame clones and is missing some. The sample lists some 190,000 clones, 78% seen once, with approximately 2.9% in the top ten. The sequencing input was PBMCs. These receptors all come from a female donor in good health and CMV-seronegative. CDR3s include the opening cysteine and the closing phenylalanine or tryptophan. Fields, in order: D gene, V gene, clone size, J gene, CDR3 protein, CDR3 DNA. D genes are given only for firm matches. Rows give clone size only sometimes, using once, few, many, or a class for an expanded clone.

NA	TRBV5-4	NA	TRBJ2-5	CASSLAGDWTQYF	TGTGCCAGCAGCTTGGCCGGGGATTGGACCCAGTACTTC
NA	TRBV11-2	NA	TRBJ2-7	CASSLGRGGERAATYEQYF	TGTGCCAGCAGCTTAGGGCGGGGCGGGGAGAGGGCAGCTACCTACGAGCAGTACTTC
TRBD1	TRBV7-6	NA	TRBJ1-1	CASSLSTGAAHTEAFF	TGTGCCAGCAGCTTAAGTACAGGGGCGGCTCACACTGAAGCTTTCTTT
TRBD2	TRBV7-2	NA	TRBJ2-2	CASSLTLAGGTGELFF	TGTGCCAGCAGCTTGACACTAGCGGGAGGAACCGGGGAGCTGTTTTTT
TRBD1	TRBV5-1	NA	TRBJ2-7	CASSWDRYSYEQYF	TGCGCCAGCAGCTGGGACAGGTACTCCTACGAGCAGTACTTC
TRBD1	TRBV6-6	NA	TRBJ2-2	CASRDRDTGELFF	TGTGCCAGTCGGGACAGGGACACCGGGGAGCTGTTTTTT
NA	TRBV11-2	NA	TRBJ2-1	CASSPPRLGYNEQFF	TGTGCCAGCAGCCCCCCGAGGCTAGGCTACAATGAGCAGTTCTTC
NA	TRBV27	few	TRBJ2-1	CASSFGPSEQFF	TGTGCCAGCAGTTTTGGGCCCAGTGAGCAGTTCTTC
TRBD1	TRBV6-1	once	TRBJ1-2	CASSVRAGGYGYTF	TGTGCCAGCAGTGTCAGGGCAGGGGGCTATGGCTACACCTTC
NA	TRBV7-8	NA	TRBJ1-1	CASSSRSLAGTEAFF	TGTGCCAGCAGCTCGAGATCCCTGGCAGGGACTGAAGCTTTCTTT
TRBD2	TRBV10-2	NA	TRBJ2-3	CASSDPNGLAGRGGTDTQYF	TGCGCCAGCAGTGATCCTAATGGACTAGCGGGTAGGGGGGGCACAGATACGCAGTATTTT
NA	TRBV11-2	NA	TRBJ2-7	CASSQTLLFKTPPYEQYF	TGTGCCAGCAGCCAGACCCTCCTTTTTAAGACACCACCCTACGAGCAGTACTTC
TRBD1	TRBV11-3	NA	TRBJ2-3	CASSLRGPDTQYF	TGTGCCAGCAGCTTAAGGGGGCCCGATACGCAGTATTTT
NA	TRBV5-4	NA	TRBJ2-7	CASSASDSSYEQYF	TGTGCCAGCAGCGCATCCGACAGCTCCTACGAGCAGTACTTC
NA	TRBV30	NA	TRBJ1-4	CAWSTPGGGHGRNEKLFF	TGTGCCTGGAGTACCCCCGGGGGGGGGCATGGTAGAAATGAAAAACTGTTTTTT
TRBD2	TRBV7-3	NA	TRBJ2-3	CASRYSSGGREPTDTQYF	TGTGCCAGCAGATACTCTAGCGGGGGACGCGAACCCACAGATACGCAGTATTTT
NA	TRBV4-2	NA	TRBJ1-3	CASSQVEGNTIYF	TGTGCCAGCAGCCAAGTTGAGGGAAACACCATATATTTT
TRBD2	TRBV7-2	NA	TRBJ2-7	CASALASGTYEQYF	TGTGCCAGCGCTTTGGCTAGCGGGACCTACGAGCAGTACTTC
NA	TRBV29-1	NA	TRBJ2-7	CSVTQGRGSYEQYF	TGCAGCGTCACCCAAGGGCGGGGCTCCTACGAGCAGTACTTC
NA	TRBV9	NA	TRBJ2-3	CASSATRRKSTDTQYF	TGTGCCAGCAGCGCCACTAGGCGGAAGAGCACAGATACGCAGTATTTT
NA	TRBV7-9	NA	TRBJ2-1	CASSSQGGSYNEQFF	TGTGCCAGCAGCTCTCAGGGTGGTTCCTACAATGAGCAGTTCTTC
TRBD2	TRBV5-6	NA	TRBJ2-4	CASSGGVRNKNIQYF	TGTGCCAGCAGCGGGGGGGTACGGAACAAAAACATTCAGTACTTC
TRBD1	TRBV6-5	NA	TRBJ1-5	CASSHATGSQPQHF	TGTGCCAGCAGTCACGCGACAGGGAGTCAGCCCCAGCATTTT
TRBD2	TRBV9	NA	TRBJ2-1	CASSVVLAGVDEQFF	TGTGCCAGCAGCGTAGTACTAGCGGGAGTTGATGAGCAGTTCTTC
TRBD1	TRBV16	NA	TRBJ2-7	CASRPEGTGLSEQYF	TGTGCCAGCAGACCAGAAGGGACAGGGCTTTCCGAGCAGTACTTC
NA	TRBV28	NA	TRBJ1-4	CASSSPLQGRGEKLFF	TGTGCCAGCAGTTCGCCGCTACAGGGAAGGGGTGAAAAACTGTTTTTT
NA	TRBV7-7	NA	TRBJ1-2	CAIGGARYGYTF	TGTGCAATTGGAGGGGCTCGATATGGCTACACCTTC
TRBD1	TRBV6-5	NA	TRBJ2-7	CASRRTGGGEQYF	TGTGCCAGCAGAAGGACAGGGGGTGGGGAGCAGTACTTC
NA	TRBV7-9	NA	TRBJ2-6	CASRPRGPTGANVLTF	TGTGCCAGCAGGCCCAGGGGTCCCACTGGGGCCAACGTCCTGACTTTC
TRBD1	TRBV7-2	NA	TRBJ2-2	CASSYPTGGTGELFF	TGTGCCAGCAGCTATCCTACAGGGGGCACCGGGGAGCTGTTTTTT
TRBD2	TRBV2	NA	TRBJ2-7	CASSDGLAGGYEQYF	TGTGCCAGCAGTGATGGACTAGCGGGAGGGTACGAGCAGTACTTC
NA	TRBV5-1	NA	TRBJ1-2	CASSLEAGDYGYTF	TGCGCCAGCAGCCTGGAGGCGGGTGACTATGGCTACACCTTC
TRBD2	TRBV29-1	once	TRBJ2-1	CSVEARGTRLAENEQFF	TGCAGCGTTGAAGCCCGGGGGACGCGGCTAGCGGAGAATGAGCAGTTCTTC
NA	TRBV7-9	NA	TRBJ1-3	CASSPSTGSGNTIYF	TGTGCCAGCAGCCCTTCTACAGGGTCTGGAAACACCATATATTTT
TRBD1	TRBV9	NA	TRBJ2-3	CASSRTGTGDTQYF	TGTGCCAGCAGTCGAACCGGGACAGGCGATACGCAGTATTTT
NA	TRBV9	NA	TRBJ1-6	CASSATAYANSPLHF	TGTGCCAGCAGCGCGACAGCATACGCAAATTCACCCCTCCACTTT
TRBD1	TRBV5-4	NA	TRBJ2-1	CASSLGYRDRDGNEQFF	TGTGCCAGCAGCTTGGGCTACCGGGACAGGGACGGGAATGAGCAGTTCTTC
NA	TRBV11-1	NA	TRBJ2-3	CASSFNPASTDTQYF	TGTGCCAGCAGCTTCAACCCAGCGAGCACAGATACGCAGTATTTT
TRBD1	TRBV7-8	NA	TRBJ2-7	CASSPGTGGGYEQYF	TGTGCCAGCAGCCCCGGGACAGGGGGAGGCTACGAGCAGTACTTC
NA	TRBV15	NA	TRBJ2-1	CATSRDPLAGEQFF	TGTGCCACCAGCAGAGATCCCCTAGCAGGTGAGCAGTTCTTC
TRBD2	TRBV5-1	NA	TRBJ2-5	CASSLAGDSGGAGETQYF	TGCGCCAGCAGCTTGGCCGGGGATAGCGGGGGGGCCGGAGAGACCCAGTACTTC
NA	TRBV19	NA	TRBJ2-1	CASSQTGSHNEQFF	TGTGCCAGTAGTCAAACAGGGTCTCACAATGAGCAGTTCTTC